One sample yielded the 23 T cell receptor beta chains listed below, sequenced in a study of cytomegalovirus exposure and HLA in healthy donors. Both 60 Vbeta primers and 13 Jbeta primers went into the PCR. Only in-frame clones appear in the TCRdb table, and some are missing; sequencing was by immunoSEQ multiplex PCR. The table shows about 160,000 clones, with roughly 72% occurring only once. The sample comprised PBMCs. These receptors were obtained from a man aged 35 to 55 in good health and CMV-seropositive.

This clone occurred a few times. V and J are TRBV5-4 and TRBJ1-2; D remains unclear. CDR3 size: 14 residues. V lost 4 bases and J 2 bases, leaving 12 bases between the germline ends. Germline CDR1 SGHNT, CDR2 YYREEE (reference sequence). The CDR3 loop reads CASSPSGFNYGYTF. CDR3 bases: TGTGCCAGCAGCCCCAGTGGTTTCAACTATGGCTACACCTTC.

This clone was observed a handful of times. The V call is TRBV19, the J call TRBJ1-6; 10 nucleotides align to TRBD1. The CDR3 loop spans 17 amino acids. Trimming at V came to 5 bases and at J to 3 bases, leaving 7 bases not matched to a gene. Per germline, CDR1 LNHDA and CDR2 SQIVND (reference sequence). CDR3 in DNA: TGTGCCAGTAGTCCCCTAGGACAGGGGGTCTATAATTCACCCCTCCACTTT. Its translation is CASSPLGQGVYNSPLHF.

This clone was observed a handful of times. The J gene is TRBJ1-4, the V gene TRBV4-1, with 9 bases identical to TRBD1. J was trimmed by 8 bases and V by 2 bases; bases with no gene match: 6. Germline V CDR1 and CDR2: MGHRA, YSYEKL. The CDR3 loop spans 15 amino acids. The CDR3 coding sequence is TGCGCCAGCAGCCAATCCGGGACAGGGAGAGAAAAACTGTTTTTT. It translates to CASSQSGTGREKLFF.

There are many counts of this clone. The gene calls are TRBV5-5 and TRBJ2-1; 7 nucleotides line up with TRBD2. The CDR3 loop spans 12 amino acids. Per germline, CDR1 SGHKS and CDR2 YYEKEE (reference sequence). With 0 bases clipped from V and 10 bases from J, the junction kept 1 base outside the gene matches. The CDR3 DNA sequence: TGTGCCAGCAGCTTGGCCGGGGGGGAGCAGTTCTTC. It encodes CASSLAGGEQFF.

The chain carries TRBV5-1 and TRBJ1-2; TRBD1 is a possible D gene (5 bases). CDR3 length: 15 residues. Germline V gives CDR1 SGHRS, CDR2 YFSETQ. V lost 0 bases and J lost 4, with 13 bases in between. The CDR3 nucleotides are TGCGCCAGCAGCTTGGCCGGGACCGGGAGCTATGGCTACACCTTC. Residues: CASSLAGTGSYGYTF.

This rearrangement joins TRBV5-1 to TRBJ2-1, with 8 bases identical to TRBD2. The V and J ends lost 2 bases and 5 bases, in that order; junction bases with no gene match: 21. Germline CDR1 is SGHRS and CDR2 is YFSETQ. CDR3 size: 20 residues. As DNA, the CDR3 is TGCGCCAGCAGCTTCAATCACGGGACTAGTATGGTCCCCCCCCACAATGAGCAGTTCTTC. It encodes CASSFNHGTSMVPPHNEQFF.

The chain's CDR3 is CASSFMGSIPYEQYF. CDR3 nucleotides: TGTGCCAGCAGTTTTATGGGCAGCATCCCCTACGAGCAGTACTTC. The rearrangement links TRBV6-5 to TRBJ2-7, with D uncertain. The germline V and J ends were trimmed by 4 bases and 2 bases, with 15 bases remaining between them. Germline CDR1 and CDR2: MNHEY and SVGAGI. The CDR3 has 15 amino acids.

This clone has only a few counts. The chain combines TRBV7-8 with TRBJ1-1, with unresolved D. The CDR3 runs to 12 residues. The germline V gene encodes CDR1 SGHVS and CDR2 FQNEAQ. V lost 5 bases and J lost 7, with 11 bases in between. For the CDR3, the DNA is TGTGCCAGCAGCCAAAACCAGCGTGAAGCTTTCTTT. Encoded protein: CASSQNQREAFF.

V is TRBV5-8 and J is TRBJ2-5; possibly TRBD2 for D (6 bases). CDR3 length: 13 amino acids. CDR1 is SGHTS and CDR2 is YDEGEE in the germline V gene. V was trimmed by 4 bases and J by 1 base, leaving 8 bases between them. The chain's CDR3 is CASSPGLQETQYF. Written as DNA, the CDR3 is TGTGCCAGCAGCCCGGGACTCCAAGAGACCCAGTACTTC.

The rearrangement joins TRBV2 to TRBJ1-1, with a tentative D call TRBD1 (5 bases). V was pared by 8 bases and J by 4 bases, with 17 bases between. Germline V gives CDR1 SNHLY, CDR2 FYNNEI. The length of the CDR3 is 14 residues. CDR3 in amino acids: CASDPLGLGTEAFF. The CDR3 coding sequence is TGTGCCAGCGACCCGCTGGGGCTGGGCACTGAAGCTTTCTTT.

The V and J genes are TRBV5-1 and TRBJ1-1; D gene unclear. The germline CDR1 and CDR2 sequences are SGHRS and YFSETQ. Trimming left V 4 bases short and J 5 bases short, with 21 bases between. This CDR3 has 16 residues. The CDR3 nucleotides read TGCGCCAGCAGCGCTACGGGGTTCCCCCGAGGAACTGAAGCTTTCTTT. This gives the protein CASSATGFPRGTEAFF.

In DNA, the CDR3 is TGCGCCAGCAGCGCCGACGGGAGCTCCTACAATGAGCAGTTCTTC. Translating gives CASSADGSSYNEQFF. The chain recombines TRBV5-1 with TRBJ2-1; a possible D gene is TRBD2 (6 bases). The V gene's germline CDR1 is SGHRS and CDR2 YFSETQ. The CDR3 loop spans 15 amino acids. The V gene lost 4 bases and the J gene lost 0 bases, with 11 bases spanning the gap.

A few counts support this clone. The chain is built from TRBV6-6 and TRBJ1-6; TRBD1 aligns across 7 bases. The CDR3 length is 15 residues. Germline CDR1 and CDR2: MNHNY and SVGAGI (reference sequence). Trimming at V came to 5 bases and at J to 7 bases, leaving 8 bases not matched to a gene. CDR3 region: CASSRMTGINSPLHF. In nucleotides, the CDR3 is TGTGCCAGCAGTAGAATGACAGGGATCAATTCACCCCTCCACTTT.

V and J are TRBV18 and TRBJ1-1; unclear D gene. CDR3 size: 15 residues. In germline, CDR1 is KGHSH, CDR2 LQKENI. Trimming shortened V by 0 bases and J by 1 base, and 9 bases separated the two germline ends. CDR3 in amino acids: CASSPPRQWNTEAFF. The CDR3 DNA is TGTGCCAGCTCACCACCGAGGCAGTGGAACACTGAAGCTTTCTTT.

CDR3 region: CASGGGSTGAAYEQYF. CDR3 DNA sequence: TGCGCCAGCGGGGGGGGGTCGACAGGGGCGGCCTACGAGCAGTACTTC. The chain links TRBV5-1 to TRBJ2-7; possible D gene TRBD1, 8 bases. Germline-derived CDR1 and CDR2 are SGHRS and YFSETQ. This CDR3 is built from 16 residues. With 7 bases removed from V and 2 bases from J, the gap between germline ends came to 22 bases. Full variable domain (missing parts from reference TRBV5-1 and TRBJ2-7): KAGVTQTPRYLIKTRGQQVTLSCSPISGHRSVSWYQQTPGQGLQFLFEYFSETQRNKGNFPGRFSGRQFSNSRSEMNVSTLELGDSALYLCASGGGSTGAAYEQYFGPGTRLTVT.

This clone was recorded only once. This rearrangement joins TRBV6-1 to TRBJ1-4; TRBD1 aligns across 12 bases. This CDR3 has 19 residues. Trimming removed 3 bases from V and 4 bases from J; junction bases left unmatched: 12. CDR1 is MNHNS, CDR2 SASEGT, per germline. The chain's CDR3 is CASSDPSRDRGRNNEKLFF. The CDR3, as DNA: TGTGCCAGCAGTGACCCGTCCCGGGACAGGGGGCGGAATAATGAAAAACTGTTTTTT.

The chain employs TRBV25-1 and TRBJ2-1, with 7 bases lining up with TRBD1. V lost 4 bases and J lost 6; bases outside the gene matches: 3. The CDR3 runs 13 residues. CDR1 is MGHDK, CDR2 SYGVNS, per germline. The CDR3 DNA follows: TGTGCCAGCAGTGGGACAGGATCCAATGAGCAGTTCTTC. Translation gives CASSGTGSNEQFF.

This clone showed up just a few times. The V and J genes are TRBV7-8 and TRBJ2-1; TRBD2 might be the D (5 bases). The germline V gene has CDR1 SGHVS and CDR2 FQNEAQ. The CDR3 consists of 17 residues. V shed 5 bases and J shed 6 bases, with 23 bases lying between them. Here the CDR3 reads CASSQGLGLGAGNEQFF. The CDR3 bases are TGTGCCAGCAGCCAAGGACTGGGCTTGGGTGCTGGCAATGAGCAGTTCTTC.

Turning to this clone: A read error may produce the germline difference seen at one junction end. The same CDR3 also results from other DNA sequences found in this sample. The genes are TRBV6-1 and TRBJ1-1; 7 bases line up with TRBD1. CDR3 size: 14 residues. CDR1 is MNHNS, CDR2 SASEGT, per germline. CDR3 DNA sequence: TGCGCCAGCAGAGACGAACAGGGGTACACTGAAGCTTTCTTT. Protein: CASRDEQGYTEAFF.

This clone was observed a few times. The CDR3 DNA sequence: TGTGCCAGCAGTTTAAATCACCAGGGGGCGAGTAGCAGGAACACTGAAGCTTTCTTT. It is translated as CASSLNHQGASSRNTEAFF. V is TRBV27 and J is TRBJ1-1; 8 bases are a match to TRBD1. Per germline, CDR1 MNHEY and CDR2 SMNVEV (reference sequence). J gave up 1 base and V 2 bases, and 15 bases lay outside the gene matches. The CDR3 is made up of 19 amino acids.

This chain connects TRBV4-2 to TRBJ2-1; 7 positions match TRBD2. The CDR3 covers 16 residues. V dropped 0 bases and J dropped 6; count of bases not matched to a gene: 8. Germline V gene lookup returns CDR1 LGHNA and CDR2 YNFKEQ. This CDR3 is CASSQDPWGGSNEQFF. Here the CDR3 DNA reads TGTGCCAGCAGCCAAGACCCCTGGGGGGGAAGCAATGAGCAGTTCTTC.

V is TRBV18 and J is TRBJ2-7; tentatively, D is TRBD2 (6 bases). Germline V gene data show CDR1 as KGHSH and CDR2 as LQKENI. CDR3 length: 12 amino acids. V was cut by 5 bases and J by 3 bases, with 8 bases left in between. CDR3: CASSAGIYEQYF. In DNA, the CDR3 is TGTGCCAGCTCAGCGGGGATCTACGAGCAGTACTTC.

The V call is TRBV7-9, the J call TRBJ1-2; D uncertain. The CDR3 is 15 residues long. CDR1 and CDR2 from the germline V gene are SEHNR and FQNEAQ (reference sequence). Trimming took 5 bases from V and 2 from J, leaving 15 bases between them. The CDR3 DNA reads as TGTGCCAGCAGCCCCGATCGGGGAGGGAACTATGGCTACACCTTC. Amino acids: CASSPDRGGNYGYTF. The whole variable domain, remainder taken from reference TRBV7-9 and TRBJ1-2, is DTGVSQNPRHKITKRGQNVTFRCDPISEHNRLYWYRQTLGQGPEFLTYFQNEAQLEKSRLLSDRFSAERPKGSFSTLEIQRTEQGDSAMYLCASSPDRGGNYGYTFGSGTRLTVV.